Reported below is one T cell receptor beta chain. This specimen comes from a study of shared clonotypes between healthy human individuals. Study information: Aged 18 to 49, the donors were a couple of women and a few men.

Produced via immunoSEQ multiplex PCR; TCRdb's table is partial and in-frame only. The table lists some 2,500,000 clones, roughly 92% of them singletons. Trimming removed 2 bases at V and 7 bases at J, with 8 bases between. The CDR3 sequence is 12 residues long. Per the germline V gene, CDR1 is GTSNPN and CDR2 is SVGIG (reference sequence). The sequencing input was naive CD4+ T cells from PBMCs. Subset defined: CD45RA+ positively selected. This clonotype originated in a man between 18 and 35 years old in good health. Some clones in this sample may be carry-over from other donors' samples. The chain links TRBV30 to TRBJ2-2; no clear D gene. Here the CDR3 reads CAWSSTGGELFF. The CDR3 region has the DNA TGTGCCTGGAGTTCCACGGGCGGGGAGCTGTTTTTT.